The sequence of this TCR beta chain was determined in a study of identical twins. TCRdb reprocessed the 5' RACE reads via MiXCR and lists one record per CDR3 protein. Seen here are fewer than 900,000 distinct CDR3 sequences, 15% to 20% observed once, and the top ten hold 13%. Per germline, CDR1 SGHVS and CDR2 FNYEAQ. Trimming left V 5 bases short and J 0 bases short, with 11 bases between. This CDR3 region has 15 residues. The data were also submitted as part of a second study, on T cells expressing NK-cell markers.

The J gene is TRBJ1-3, the V gene TRBV7-6, with unresolved D. The receptor comes from a young woman in good health. The specimen was PBMCs. The CDR3 reads CASSVTGDSGNTIYF. For the CDR3, the DNA is TGTGCCAGCAGCGTGACGGGAGACTCTGGAAACACCATATATTTT.